The subject of this entry is one TCR beta chain. This clone was counted at least ten times. What antigen it recognizes has not been identified. No per-base quality is available; no much larger clone lies one base away. CDR1 and CDR2 are drawn from the germline V gene: LGHNA, YNFKEQ. Cut back by 5 bases and 0 bases, the V and J ends lie 7 bases apart. The CDR3 starts with the cysteine, ends with the phenylalanine, and has 13 residues. The kept DNA is CDR3 alone, 39 bases in frame from the first base. The sample belongs to a study of OX40 agonist ivuxolimab in advanced cancers. About the full investigation: The costimulatory receptor OX40 (CD134) was targeted by ivuxolimab, a fully human IgG2 agonistic monoclonal antibody. Intravenous ivuxolimab was administered to patients every 2 weeks at six dose levels: 0.01, 0.1, 0.3, 1.5, 3 and 10 mg/kg. Of the 50 or so patients in dose escalation, about 20 had hepatocellular carcinoma, around 15 had melanoma, 9 had renal cell carcinoma and 9 had head and neck cancer. The dose-escalation cohort was 82.7% male with a mean age of about 60 years, ranging from roughly 20 to 80. Prior anti-PD-1, anti-PD-L1 or anti-CTLA-4 therapy was permitted, and roughly two fifths of dose-escalation patients had received checkpoint inhibitors. Partial responses occurred in three dose-escalation patients, of whom one had hepatocellular carcinoma and two had cutaneous melanoma. Peripheral TCRbeta sequencing aimed to test whether ivuxolimab altered TCR sequence diversity and caused clonal T-cell expansion. The monotherapy dose-escalation portion (N ≈ 52 patients) of the phase I ivuxolimab trial is reported in the paper.

Broad study findings and their caveats: Low levels of normalized T-cell clonal expansion were also seen in some nonresponding patients. The antigen specificity of the peripheral T cells that underwent clonal expansion was not determined. At doses from 0.1 to 3.0 mg/kg, clonal expansion was seen in both CD4+ and CD8+ blood T cells between baseline and week 6. After ivuxolimab, CD8+ T cells had more expanded clones than CD4+ T cells on average. In the 0.1-3.0 mg/kg groups, partial responders had among the lowest normalized peripheral clonal expansion, particularly in CD8+ T cells.

To sequence the TCRbeta CDR3 region, genomic DNA was isolated from the sorted cells. The immunoSEQ Assay was used to sequence the TCRbeta CDR3 regions. This immuneACCESS table, as held by TCRdb, lists in-frame sequences with V and J called but not all clones. Of the missing ones, under half trace to an unresolved V gene in checked studies; the others have no known cause. The sample includes roughly 5,100 clones, with less than 70% observed a single time. 72% of the sample belongs to the ten largest clones. The trial excluded patients who had a history of autoimmune disease or were on systemic immunosuppression. Peripheral blood for TCR sequencing was drawn from every dose cohort at baseline, at cycle 4 day 1 and at cycle 7 day 1. The samples were drawn from a first-in-human, open-label, multicenter phase I dose-escalation trial of ivuxolimab. Adults with locally advanced or metastatic melanoma, renal cell carcinoma, hepatocellular carcinoma or head and neck squamous cell carcinoma were enrolled in the trial. CD4+ and CD8+ T cells were sorted separately from peripheral blood before TCR sequencing.

The sequence derives from an adult with an advanced solid tumor such as melanoma, head and neck, liver or kidney cancer. The chain couples TRBV4-2 to TRBJ1-2, with the D segment identity uncertain. The sample was CD4+ or CD8+ T cells sorted from blood, taken in a trial of the OX40 agonist ivuxolimab. The encoded CDR3 is CASSRTANYGYTF. The DNA sequence is given as TGTGCCAGCAGCAGAACAGCTAACTATGGCTACACCTTC.